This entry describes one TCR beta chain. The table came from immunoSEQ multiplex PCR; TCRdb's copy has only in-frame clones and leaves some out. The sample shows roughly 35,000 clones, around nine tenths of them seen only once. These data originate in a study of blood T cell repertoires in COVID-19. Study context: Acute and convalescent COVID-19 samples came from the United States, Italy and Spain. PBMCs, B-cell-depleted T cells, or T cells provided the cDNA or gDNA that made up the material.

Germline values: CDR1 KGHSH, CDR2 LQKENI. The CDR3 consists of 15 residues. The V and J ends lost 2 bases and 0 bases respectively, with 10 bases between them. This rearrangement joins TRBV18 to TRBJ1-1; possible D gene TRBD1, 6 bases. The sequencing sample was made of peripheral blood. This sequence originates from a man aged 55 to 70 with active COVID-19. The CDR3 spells CASSPDYRVNTEAFF. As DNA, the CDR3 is TGTGCCAGCTCACCAGACTACAGGGTGAACACTGAAGCTTTCTTT.